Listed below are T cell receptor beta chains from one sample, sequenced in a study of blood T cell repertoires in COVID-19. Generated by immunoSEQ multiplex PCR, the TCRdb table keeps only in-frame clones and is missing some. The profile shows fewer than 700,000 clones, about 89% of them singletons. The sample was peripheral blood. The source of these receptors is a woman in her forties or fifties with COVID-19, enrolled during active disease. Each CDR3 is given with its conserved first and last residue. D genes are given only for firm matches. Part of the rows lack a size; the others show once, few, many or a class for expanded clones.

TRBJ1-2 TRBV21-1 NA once CASGTSGTKNGYTF TGTGCCAGCGGGACCTCCGGGACAAAGAATGGCTACACCTTC
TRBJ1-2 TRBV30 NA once CAWKDSNSYGYTF TGTGCCTGGAAGGACAGCAACAGCTATGGCTACACCTTC
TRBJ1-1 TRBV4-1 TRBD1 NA CASSSHRGIVYTEAFF TGCGCCAGCAGCTCGCACAGGGGGATCGTTTATACTGAAGCTTTCTTT
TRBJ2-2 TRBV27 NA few CASSLSPYRVPGELFF TGTGCCAGCAGTTTATCTCCCTACAGGGTGCCCGGGGAGCTGTTTTTT
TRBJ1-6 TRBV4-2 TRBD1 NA CASSRQGTANNSPLHF TGTGCCAGCAGCCGACAGGGGACTGCTAATAATTCACCCCTCCACTTT
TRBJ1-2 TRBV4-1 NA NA CASSRDPGTGVYGYTF TGCGCCAGCAGCCGAGACCCCGGGACGGGAGTTTATGGCTACACCTTC
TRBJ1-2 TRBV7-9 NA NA CASSGHDLQANYGYTF TGTGCCAGCAGCGGTCATGACCTCCAGGCCAACTATGGCTACACCTTC
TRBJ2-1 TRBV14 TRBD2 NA CASSQRLAGGSRGEQFF TGTGCCAGCAGCCAACGACTAGCGGGGGGCTCGAGGGGCGAGCAGTTCTTC
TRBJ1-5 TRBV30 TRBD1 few CAWSVQGYEQPQHF TGTGCCTGGAGTGTACAGGGGTACGAACAGCCCCAGCATTTT
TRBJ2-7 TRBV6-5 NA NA CASSYSVRVYEQYF TGTGCCAGCAGTTACTCCGTCAGGGTTTACGAGCAGTACTTC
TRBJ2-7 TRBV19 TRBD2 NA CASSPRGTSGYEQYF TGTGCCAGTAGCCCCCGAGGGACTAGCGGCTACGAGCAGTACTTC
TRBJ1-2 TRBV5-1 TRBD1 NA CASSLRSGGSGYTF TGCGCCAGCAGCTTGCGGTCAGGGGGCTCTGGCTACACCTTC
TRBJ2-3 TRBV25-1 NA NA CATSTRRTDTQYF TGTGCCACCTCCACTAGGCGCACAGATACGCAGTATTTT
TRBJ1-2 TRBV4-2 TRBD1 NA CASSQERTGTYGYTF TGTGCCAGCAGCCAAGAGAGGACAGGGACCTATGGCTACACCTTC
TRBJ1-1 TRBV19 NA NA CASSRSGNTEAFF TGTGCCAGTAGCCGCTCAGGGAACACTGAAGCTTTCTTT
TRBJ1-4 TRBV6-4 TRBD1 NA CARDRGNEKLFF TGTGCCAGAGACAGGGGTAATGAAAAACTGTTTTTT
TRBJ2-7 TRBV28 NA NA CASSFRGEQYF TGTGCCAGCAGTTTCAGGGGTGAGCAGTACTTC